The sequence of this TCR beta chain was determined in a study of vaccination and CD4 T cells after COVID-19 (dated by TCRdb to about 2022). About the full investigation: Six males and four females were included in the convalescent cohort, with two Hispanic individuals, seven Caucasians, two Asians and one multiracial person represented. Two doses of either the Pfizer-BioNTech BNT162b2 vaccine (n=8) or the Moderna mRNA-1273 vaccine (n=2) were administered to participants. Post-COVID blood samples were collected from convalescent patients a median of around 100 days after diagnosis, with a range of about 35 to 180 days. The time from the second vaccine dose to post-vaccine blood sampling had a median of roughly 79 days and ranged from roughly 13 to 241 days. The cultures were stimulated with overlapping spike peptide pools from SARS-CoV-2 and from the common cold coronaviruses HCoV-NL63, HCoV-OC43 and HCoV-229E. As controls, cultures received a CEFX viral epitope pool (the positive control), an HIV-1 Nef peptide pool (the negative control), or no peptide at all. In fewer than 12 COVID-19 convalescent patients and a handful of infection-naive healthy vaccine recipients, researchers compared the spike-specific CD4+ TCR repertoire from before mRNA vaccination with the repertoire from after.

This specimen's treatment or condition label, interpreted: roughly 10-day PBMC culture with coronavirus spike peptide pools or control peptides (ViraFEST assay). To expand antigen-specific T cells with peptide pools and then pick out the expanded clonotypes through TCR sequencing, the study relied on the ViraFEST assay. Negative nucleocapsid antibody tests before and after vaccination confirmed that the healthy vaccine recipients had no prior SARS-CoV-2 infection. Each well held about 1.8 million PBMCs cultured with roughly 10 ug/ml peptide pools in IMDM containing approximately 4.8% human AB serum and approximately 10 IU/ml IL-2. Half of the culture medium was replaced with fresh IL-2-containing medium on days 3 and 7. CD4+ T cells were isolated after less than twelve days of culture through negative selection using the EasySep CD4+ T cell isolation kit. Ficoll-Paque Plus gradient centrifugation was used to isolate PBMCs from whole blood, and the isolated PBMCs were then either used fresh or cryopreserved at -140C. Triplicate wells were generally used for each culture condition.

The full study reports these points: In convalescent patients, a median roughly 88% of post-vaccine SARS-CoV-2-reactive clones were detected only after vaccination, suggesting vaccine-specific priming. Relatively few convalescent patients were included in the study, and early timepoints after natural infection were not analyzed. The median number of SARS-CoV-2-reactive clonotypes rose from 21 after infection to 38 after vaccination, but the change was not significant. In convalescent patients, nearly all vaccine-specific clones (304 of 307) were found to be mono-reactive for SARS-CoV-2 spike rather than cross-reactive with common cold coronaviruses.

The library came from PCR. At the Johns Hopkins FTIC core, DNA from the cultured CD4+ T cells underwent TCR sequencing with the Oncomine TCR Beta short-read assay. The QIAamp micro DNA kit was used to extract genomic DNA from the cultured CD4+ T cells. Oncomine TCR Beta libraries from cultured CD4+ T cells were pooled using unique dual indexes and sequenced on an Illumina iSeq 100. Per the source publication's procedure: Non-productive sequences were removed, and CDR3s not starting with C, not ending with F or W, or shorter than 7 amino acids were discarded. Antigen-specific clonotypes were identified with the MANAFEST web application by comparing peptide-stimulated wells with reference and other culture wells. To be called positive, a clone needed an FDR below 0.05, an odds ratio above 5, and a productive frequency above 0.1% in at least two of three replicate wells. A clonotype counted as cross-reactive if it showed significant expansion both in the SARS-CoV-2 spike wells and in at least one common cold coronavirus spike condition. CDR3 homology was assessed with Levenshtein distances (stringdist) and unrooted phylogenetic trees (ape) in R version 3.6.1. TCRdb applied fastp at Q25 and MiXCR to the public reads, then kept only in-frame beta chains. Duplicate CDR3 protein sequences are folded into a single record with the most common DNA and genes. These V and J calls originate from TCRdb's pipeline instead of the authors' own analysis. The sample table records about 12,000 distinct CDR3 sequences; about 70% of these occur just once. About 8.1% of the sample goes to the ten largest clones.

This clonotype was seen only a few times. No antigen is known for it. Base qualities are not recorded, but no much larger clone differs from it by a single base. Counted from cysteine to phenylalanine, this CDR3 has 16 amino acids. Only the CDR3 region is kept as DNA, spanning 48 bases read in frame from base 1. For this chain, trimming is 1 base at the V end and 2 bases at the J end, and the number of junction bases without a gene match is 4. Reading the germline V gene gives CDR1 SGHVS and CDR2 FQNEAQ. The specimen comprised CD4+ T cells from blood, cultured in vitro, sampled after SARS-CoV-2 vaccination. This TCR came from a human donor who received a COVID-19 vaccine. Recombination joined TRBV7-8 with TRBJ2-3, with 9 junctional bases fitting TRBD1. The sequenced DNA is TGTGCCAGCAGCTTAGTAACAGGGGGCAACACAGATACGCAGTATTTT. Its translation is CASSLVTGGNTDTQYF. Outside the CDR3, residues come from the reference TRBV7-8 and TRBJ2-3 proteins, so the full variable domain is: GAGVSQSPRYKVAKRGQDVALRCDPISGHVSLFWYQQALGQGPEFLTYFQNEAQLDKSGLPSDRFFAERPEGSVSTLKIQRTQQEDSAVYLCASSLVTGGNTDTQYFGPGTRLTVL.